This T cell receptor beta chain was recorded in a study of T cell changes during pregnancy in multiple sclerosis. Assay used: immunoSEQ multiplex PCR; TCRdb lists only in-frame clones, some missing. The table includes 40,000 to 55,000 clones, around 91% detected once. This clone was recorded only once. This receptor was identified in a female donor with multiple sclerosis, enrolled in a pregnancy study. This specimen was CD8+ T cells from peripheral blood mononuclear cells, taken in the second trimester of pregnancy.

The CDR3 loop reads CASSLIRNTEAFF. The CDR3 DNA follows: TGTGCCAGCAGCTTAATCAGGAACACTGAAGCTTTCTTT. The chain is built from TRBV7-6 and TRBJ1-1; D uncertain. The V end was cut by 2 bases, the J end by 1 base, with 5 bases between. The germline V gene has CDR1 SGHVS and CDR2 FNYEAQ. The CDR3 runs to 13 residues.